Listed below are T cell receptor beta chains from one sample, sequenced in a study of CD4+ T cells in melanoma. Here immunoSEQ multiplex PCR was the method, and the copy in TCRdb shows in-frame clones only, minus some. In the table there are around 9,500 clones, 70% to 80% of which are singletons. Material: tumor tissue. The receptors here all came from a human donor with melanoma. Both conserved end residues are part of each CDR3. The D gene is left open where the match is weak. Clone size is given for some rows only: seen once, a few or many times, or a class if the clone is expanded.

V	J	D	size	DNA	CDR3
TRBV30	TRBJ1-2	NA	NA	TGTGCCTGGAGTGTGGGAGCCTCCGCCGGGAACACCTTC	CAWSVGASAGNTF
TRBV11-2	TRBJ2-7	NA	NA	TGTGCCAGCAGCTTACTGGGCAGTTCCTACGAGCAGTACTTC	CASSLLGSSYEQYF
TRBV5-5	TRBJ2-2	NA	NA	TGTGCCAGCAGCCCCTCCCTGAACACCGGGGAGCTGTTTTTT	CASSPSLNTGELFF
TRBV18	TRBJ2-1	TRBD1	NA	TGTGCCAGCTCAGCCGGGACAGGGCTTTTTTTTCTGTTCTTC	CASSAGTGLFFLFF
TRBV7-9	TRBJ1-1	NA	NA	TGTGCCAGCAGCTTGGGTTCTTGGGGATTGAACACTGAAGCTTTCTTT	CASSLGSWGLNTEAFF
TRBV2	TRBJ2-1	NA	NA	TGTGCCAGCAGTGAAGAGAGTTGGGGTCTAGAGCAGTTCTTC	CASSEESWGLEQFF
TRBV6-1	TRBJ1-1	NA	NA	TGTGCCAGCAGTGAAACAGGGCTCACTGAAGCTTTCTTT	CASSETGLTEAFF
TRBV11-2	TRBJ1-1	NA	NA	TGTGCCAGCAGCTTACCTAGACAGAACACTGAAGCTTTCTTT	CASSLPRQNTEAFF
TRBV18	TRBJ2-1	TRBD1	large	TGTGCCAGCTCACCGATCTCCATTCCGGGACAGCCGGGCAATGAGCAGTTCTTC	CASSPISIPGQPGNEQFF
TRBV5-6	TRBJ1-2	NA	NA	TGTGCCAGCAGCGCAGCGGGCAGGGACTATGGCTACACCTTC	CASSAAGRDYGYTF
TRBV7-9	TRBJ1-2	TRBD1	NA	TGTGCCAGCAGGAGAACAGGGGGCGCGGACTATGGCTACACCTTC	CASRRTGGADYGYTF
TRBV7-6	TRBJ2-3	NA	few	TGTGCCAGCAGACCCACATTGGGCACAGATACGCAGTATTTT	CASRPTLGTDTQYF
TRBV5-1	TRBJ2-3	TRBD1	NA	TGCGCCAGCAGCTTGGGAACAGGGGCGACGGCAGATACGCAGTATTTT	CASSLGTGATADTQYF
TRBV19	TRBJ2-1	TRBD2	NA	TGTGCCAGTAGTACAAACTTAGCGGGAGACTCCTACAATGAGCAGTTCTTC	CASSTNLAGDSYNEQFF